This T cell receptor beta chain was identified during a study of beta chain features in type 1 diabetes. Germline loops: CDR1 SGHTA, CDR2 FQGTGA. The CDR3 covers 13 residues. V shed 1 base and J shed 9 bases, with 12 bases lying between them. As every portion of the isolated RNA was reverse transcribed, the sequencing read expressed TCRB transcripts. Measured with immunoSEQ multiplex PCR; TCRdb has only the in-frame clones, and not every one. The data show around 310,000 clones, with 11% seen just once and over 0.015% held by the top ten. The chain couples TRBV7-3 to TRBJ1-1, with D possibly TRBD1 on 5 matching bases. The sample comprised naive CD4+ T cells from blood. This receptor was taken from a woman aged 25-40 years in good health. CDR3: CASSLIGAGKAFF. For the CDR3, the DNA is TGTGCCAGCAGCTTAATTGGGGCAGGGAAAGCTTTCTTT.